This section outlines one T cell receptor beta chain sequence together with its context. What it binds is unknown. Every bulk PBMC sample received the same 350 ng of DNA. Assay used: immunoSEQ multiplex PCR; TCRdb lists only in-frame clones, some missing. The data hold about 7,600 clones, with approximately 87% observed a single time. This entry comes from a study of blood T cell dynamics during melanoma immunotherapy. The overall study: Metastatic melanoma patients received first-line pembrolizumab or nivolumab plus ipilimumab.

As for time point: week 3, after first cycle of checkpoint inhibitor. Response was assessed by RECIST 1.1 at 12 weeks, except a couple of rapid progressors. The CDR3 extends over 13 amino acids. Per the germline V gene, CDR1 is MNHEY and CDR2 is SMNVEV (reference sequence). After removal of 10 bases from V and 4 bases from J, the junction contained 7 bases not matched to a gene. Points from the study as a whole: Unlike progressors, later disease-control patients had W3 repertoires gaining clonality or diversity.

The source material was blood, sampled from a patient treated with checkpoint blockade. This clonotype was sampled from a human donor with melanoma. The chain recombines TRBV27 with TRBJ1-2; TRBD1 agrees at 9 bases. This chain's CDR3 is CANGTGGGYGYTF. The CDR3 DNA reads TGTGCCAATGGAACAGGGGGCGGCTATGGCTACACCTTC.